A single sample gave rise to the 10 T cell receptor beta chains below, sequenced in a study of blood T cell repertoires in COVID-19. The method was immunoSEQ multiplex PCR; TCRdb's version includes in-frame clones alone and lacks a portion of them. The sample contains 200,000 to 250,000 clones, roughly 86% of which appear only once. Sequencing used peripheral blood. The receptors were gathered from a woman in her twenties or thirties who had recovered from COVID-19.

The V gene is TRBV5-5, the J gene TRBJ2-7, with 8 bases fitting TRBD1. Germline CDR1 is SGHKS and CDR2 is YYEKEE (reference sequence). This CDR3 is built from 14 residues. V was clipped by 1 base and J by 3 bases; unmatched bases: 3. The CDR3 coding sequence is TGTGCCAGCAGCTTGCCACAGGGGGACTACGAGCAGTACTTC. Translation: CASSLPQGDYEQYF.

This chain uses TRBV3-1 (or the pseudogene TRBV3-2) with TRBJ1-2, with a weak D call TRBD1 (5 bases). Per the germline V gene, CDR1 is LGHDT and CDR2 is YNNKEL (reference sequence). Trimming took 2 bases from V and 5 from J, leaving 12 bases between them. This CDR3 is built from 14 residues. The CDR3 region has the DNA TGTGCCAGCAGCCAACCGGGGGGGGATTATGGCTACACCTTC. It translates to CASSQPGGDYGYTF.

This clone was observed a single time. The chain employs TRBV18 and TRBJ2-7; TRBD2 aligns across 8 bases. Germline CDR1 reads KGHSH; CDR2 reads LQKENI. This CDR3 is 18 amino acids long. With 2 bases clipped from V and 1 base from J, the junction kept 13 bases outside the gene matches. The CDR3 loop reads CASSPSAIAGISSYEQYF. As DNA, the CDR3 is TGTGCCAGCTCACCAAGCGCAATAGCGGGGATCTCTTCCTACGAGCAGTACTTC.

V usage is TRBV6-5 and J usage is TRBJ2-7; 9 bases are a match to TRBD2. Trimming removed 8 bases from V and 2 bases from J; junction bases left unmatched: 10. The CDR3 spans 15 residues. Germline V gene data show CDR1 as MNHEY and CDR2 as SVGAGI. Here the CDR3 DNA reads TGTGCCAGCTCTGATAGCGGGGGACCTCCCTACGAGCAGTACTTC. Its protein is CASSDSGGPPYEQYF.

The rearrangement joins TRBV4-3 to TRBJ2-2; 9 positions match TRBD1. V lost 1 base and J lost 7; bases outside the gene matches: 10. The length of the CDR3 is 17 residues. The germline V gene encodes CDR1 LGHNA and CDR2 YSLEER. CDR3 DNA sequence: TGCGCCAGCAGCCAAGTTTTTACAGGGGGCGAAATCGGGGAGCTGTTTTTT. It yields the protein CASSQVFTGGEIGELFF.

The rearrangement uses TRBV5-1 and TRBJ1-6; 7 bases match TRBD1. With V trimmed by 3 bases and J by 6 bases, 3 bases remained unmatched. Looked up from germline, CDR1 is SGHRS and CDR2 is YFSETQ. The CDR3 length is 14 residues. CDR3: CASSYDRANSPLHF. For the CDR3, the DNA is TGCGCCAGCAGCTACGACAGGGCTAATTCACCCCTCCACTTT.

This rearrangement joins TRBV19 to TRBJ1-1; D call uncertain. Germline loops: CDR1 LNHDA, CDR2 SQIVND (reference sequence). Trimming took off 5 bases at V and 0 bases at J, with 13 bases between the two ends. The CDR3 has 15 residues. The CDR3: CASSADGILNTEAFF. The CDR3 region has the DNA TGTGCCAGTAGTGCCGACGGGATTTTGAACACTGAAGCTTTCTTT.

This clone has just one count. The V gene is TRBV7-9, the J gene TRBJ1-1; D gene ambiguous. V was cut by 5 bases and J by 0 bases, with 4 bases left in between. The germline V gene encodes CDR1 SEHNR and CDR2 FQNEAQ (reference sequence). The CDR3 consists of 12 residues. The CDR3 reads CASSLLNTEAFF. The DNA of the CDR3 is TGTGCCAGCAGCCTATTGAACACTGAAGCTTTCTTT.

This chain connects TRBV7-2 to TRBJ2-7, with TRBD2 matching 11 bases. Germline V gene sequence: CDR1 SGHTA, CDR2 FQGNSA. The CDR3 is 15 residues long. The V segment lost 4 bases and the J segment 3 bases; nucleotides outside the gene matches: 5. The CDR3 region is CASSSTSGGYYEQYF. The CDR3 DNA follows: TGTGCCAGCAGCTCAACTAGCGGGGGATACTACGAGCAGTACTTC.

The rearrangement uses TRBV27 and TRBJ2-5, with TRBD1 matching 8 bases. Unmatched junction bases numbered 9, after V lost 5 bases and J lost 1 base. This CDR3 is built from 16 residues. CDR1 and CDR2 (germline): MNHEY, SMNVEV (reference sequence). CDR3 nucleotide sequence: TGTGCCAGCAGTCCTGACAGGGGTAAAGCCCAAGAGACCCAGTACTTC. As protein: CASSPDRGKAQETQYF.